The source of this TCR beta chain is a study of blood T cell repertoires in COVID-19. This clone was seen a single time. The CDR3 extends over 14 amino acids. Germline V CDR1 and CDR2: SQVTM, ANQGSEA. Trimming took off 7 bases at V and 2 bases at J, with 12 bases between the two ends. Original data processing: From reference gene primer amplification, estimates of nucleated cell counts were derived. Assay used: immunoSEQ multiplex PCR; TCRdb lists only in-frame clones, some missing. For V, J and clone size, that table is used; D and trimming come from the DNA. Of approximately 120,000 clones in the sample, roughly 90% were seen once.

The chain couples TRBV29-1 to TRBJ2-6; a possible D gene is TRBD1 (6 bases). The source of this sequence is a man between 50 and 59 years old with COVID-19, enrolled during active disease. Sequenced material: peripheral blood. The CDR3 spells CSASGVTGANVLTF. The CDR3 nucleotides are TGCAGCGCATCAGGGGTAACTGGGGCCAACGTCCTGACTTTC. Looking up the rest from reference TRBV29-1 and TRBJ2-6 gives the full variable domain: SAVISQKPSRDICQRGTSLTIQCQVDSQVTMMFWYRQQPGQSLTLIATANQGSEATYESGFVIDKFPISRPNLTFSTLTVSNMSPEDSSIYLCSASGVTGANVLTFGAGSRLTVL.